What follows describes a single T cell receptor beta chain. Generated by immunoSEQ multiplex PCR, the TCRdb table keeps only in-frame clones and is missing some. Here the sample spans under 250,000 clones, approximately 85% being singletons. Trimming cost V 2 bases and J 4 bases, with 11 bases left between them. From germline, CDR1 is SNHLY and CDR2 FYNNEI. The CDR3 sequence is 14 residues long. The data are from a study of blood T cell repertoires in COVID-19. The clonotype comes from a woman in her 70s with COVID-19, enrolled during active disease. Sequencing was done on a sample of peripheral blood. The chain uses TRBV2 and TRBJ1-2; TRBD1 is a possible D gene (6 bases). The chain's CDR3 is CASSEQGSRYGYTF. CDR3 nucleotides: TGTGCCAGCAGTGAACAGGGGTCTCGCTATGGCTACACCTTC. Full variable domain (rest looked up from reference TRBV2 and TRBJ1-2): EPEVTQTPSHQVTQMGQEVILRCVPISNHLYFYWYRQILGQKVEFLVSFYNNEISEKSEIFDDQFSVERPDGSNFTLKIRSTKLEDSAMYFCASSEQGSRYGYTFGSGTRLTVV.